This T cell receptor (beta chain) was profiled in a study of CD8 T cells in Susac syndrome. In blood CD8+ and CD4+ T cells, TCR beta underwent sequencing. Included as multiple sclerosis controls were treatment-naive patients who had stable or active relapsing-remitting disease. It was negative isolation that provided the CD8+ and CD4+ T cells, whereas TEMRA cells were enriched by FACS. Trimming stripped 11 bases from V and 3 bases from J, with 32 bases between. There are 19 residues in the CDR3. Random hexamers were used to reverse transcribe 0.5 to 1 ug of RNA. The method of amplification for TCR beta CDR3 was immunoSEQ multiplex PCR, covering 54 Vbeta and 13 Jbeta. From the immunoSEQ multiplex PCR reads, TCRdb called clonotypes with MiXCR, one entry per CDR3 protein. The data hold about 210,000 distinct CDR3 sequences, with 95% observed a single time.

Sequencing input: CD4+ T cells from PBMCs. The clonotype comes from a human donor with multiple sclerosis. The V call is TRBV23-1, the J call TRBJ2-1, with unresolved D. TRBV23-1 is an open reading frame whose function is uncertain. The CDR3 bases are TGCGCCGGCACGGTGTTAATTGGGTCGAGGCCCCCTTACTACAATGAGCAGTTCTTC. Amino acids: CAGTVLIGSRPPYYNEQFF.